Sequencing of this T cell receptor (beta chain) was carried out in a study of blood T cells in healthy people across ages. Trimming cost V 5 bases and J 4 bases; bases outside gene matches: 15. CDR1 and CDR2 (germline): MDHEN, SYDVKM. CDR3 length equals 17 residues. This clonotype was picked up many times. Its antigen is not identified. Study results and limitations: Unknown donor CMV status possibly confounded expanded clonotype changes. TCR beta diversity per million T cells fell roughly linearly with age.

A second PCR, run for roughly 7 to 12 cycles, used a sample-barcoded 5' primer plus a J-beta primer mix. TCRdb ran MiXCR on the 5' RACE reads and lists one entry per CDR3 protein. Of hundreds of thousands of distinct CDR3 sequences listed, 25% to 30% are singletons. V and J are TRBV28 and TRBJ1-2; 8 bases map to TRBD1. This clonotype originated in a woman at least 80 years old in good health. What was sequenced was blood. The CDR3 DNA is TGTGCCAGCAGTCTCCGACCGTACAGGGGGGATGTCTATGGCTACACCTTC. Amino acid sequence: CASSLRPYRGDVYGYTF.